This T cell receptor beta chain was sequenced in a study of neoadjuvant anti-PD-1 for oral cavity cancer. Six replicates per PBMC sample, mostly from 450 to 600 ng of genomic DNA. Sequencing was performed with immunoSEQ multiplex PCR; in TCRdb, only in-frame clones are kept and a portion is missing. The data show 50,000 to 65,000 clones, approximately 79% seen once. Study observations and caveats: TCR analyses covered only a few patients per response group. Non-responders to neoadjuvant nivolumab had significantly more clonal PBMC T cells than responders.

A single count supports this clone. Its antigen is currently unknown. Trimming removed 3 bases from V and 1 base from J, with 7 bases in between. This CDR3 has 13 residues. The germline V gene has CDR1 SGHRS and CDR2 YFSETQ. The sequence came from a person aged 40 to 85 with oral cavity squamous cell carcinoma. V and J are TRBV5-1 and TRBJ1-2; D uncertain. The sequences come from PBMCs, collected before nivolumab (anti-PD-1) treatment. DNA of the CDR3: TGCGCCAGCAGCTACGGGGTTAACTATGGCTACACCTTC. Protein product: CASSYGVNYGYTF.